This T cell receptor (beta chain) comes out of a study of blood T cell repertoires in COVID-19. Across the study: Acute and convalescent COVID-19 samples came from the United States, Italy and Spain.

Donors of Cohort 3 who recovered were those that had two negative PCRs, clearance, or symptom resolution. Trimming took 7 bases from V and 8 from J, leaving 17 bases between them. The CDR3 is made up of 14 amino acids. Looked up from germline, CDR1 is MNHEY and CDR2 is SVGAGI. Some clones are missing from TCRdb's copy, which holds only in-frame ones; the method was immunoSEQ multiplex PCR. The table includes about 230,000 clones, 70% to 90% detected once. The sequenced sample consisted of PBMCs or T cells enriched from blood (not recorded which). The clonotype comes from a man aged 25 to 40 who had recovered from COVID-19. The rearrangement uses TRBV6-5 and TRBJ1-4; perhaps TRBD1 as D (5 bases). The CDR3 sequence: CASTDGTLGEKLFF. The CDR3, as DNA: TGTGCCAGCACCGACGGGACTCTCGGGGAAAAACTGTTTTTT.